This entry features one TCR beta chain sequence. Its target is not known. This sample was included in a study of cytomegalovirus exposure and HLA in healthy donors. Overall study: Among the approximately 420 donors who were genotyped, about 84% fell in the genetic ancestry cluster that is associated with self-reported Caucasian donors. Overall study findings and caveats: A later analysis reportedly found that, within productive TCRs, an Asian-associated ancestry cluster had fewer N-insertions than the mean observed across the roughly 700 donors. Roughly even sequencing depth across donors was the assumption behind the presence/absence analyses.

The PCR was carried out with 60 Vbeta primers and 13 Jbeta primers. Sequencing was performed with immunoSEQ multiplex PCR; in TCRdb, only in-frame clones are kept and a portion is missing. The table includes 200,000 to 250,000 clones, 70% detected once. Germline V lookup: CDR1 SGHNT, CDR2 YYREEE (reference sequence). This CDR3 is 16 amino acids long. Trimming took off 0 bases at V and 10 bases at J, with 17 bases between the two ends. This TCR was recovered from a man aged 35 to 55 in good health and CMV-seropositive. This chain joins TRBV5-4 and TRBJ1-6; no firm D call. The sequenced sample was PBMCs. CDR3 DNA: TGTGCCAGCAGCTTGGAGGGTGGTGGGAGGAACTCACCCCTCCACTTT. Translated: CASSLEGGGRNSPLHF.